The T cell receptor (beta chain) under discussion was sequenced for a study of blood T cell repertoires in COVID-19. Across the whole study: Researchers got acute and convalescent COVID-19 samples from the United States, Italy and Spain.

The V end lost 6 bases, the J end lost 4 bases, and 14 bases lay between the germline ends. This CDR3 is built from 14 residues. Germline-derived CDR1 and CDR2 are SEHNR and FQNEAQ (reference sequence). In the authors' workflow: By means of reference gene primer amplification, nucleated cell counts were estimated. Measured with immunoSEQ multiplex PCR; TCRdb has only the in-frame clones, and not every one. V, J and clone size were drawn from that table, and D and trimming were deduced from the DNA. The sample lists roughly 140,000 clones, 85% to 90% occurring once. The chain couples TRBV7-9 to TRBJ2-3; D call uncertain. This TCR was sampled from a woman aged 40 to 49 with acute or convalescent COVID-19. Sequencing was carried out using peripheral blood. CDR3 loop: CASRAFLRADTQYF. The CDR3 region has the DNA TGTGCCAGCAGGGCCTTTCTTCGTGCAGATACGCAGTATTTT. The complete variable domain, with remaining parts taken from reference TRBV7-9 and TRBJ2-3, reads DTGVSQNPRHKITKRGQNVTFRCDPISEHNRLYWYRQTLGQGPEFLTYFQNEAQLEKSRLLSDRFSAERPKGSFSTLEIQRTEQGDSAMYLCASRAFLRADTQYFGPGTRLTVL.